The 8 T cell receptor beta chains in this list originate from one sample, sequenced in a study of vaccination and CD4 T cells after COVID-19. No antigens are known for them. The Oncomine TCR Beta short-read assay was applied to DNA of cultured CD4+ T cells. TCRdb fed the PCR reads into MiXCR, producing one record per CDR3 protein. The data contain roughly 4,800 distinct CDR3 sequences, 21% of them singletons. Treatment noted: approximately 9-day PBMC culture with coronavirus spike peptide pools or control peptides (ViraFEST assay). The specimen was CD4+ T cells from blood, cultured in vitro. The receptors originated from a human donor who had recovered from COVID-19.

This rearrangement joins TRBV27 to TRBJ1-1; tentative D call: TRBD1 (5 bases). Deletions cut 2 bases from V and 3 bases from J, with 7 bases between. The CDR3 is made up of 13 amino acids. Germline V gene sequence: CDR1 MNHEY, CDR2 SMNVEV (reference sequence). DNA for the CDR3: TGTGCCAGCAGTTTAGGGGCGGACACTGAAGCTTTCTTT. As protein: CASSLGADTEAFF.

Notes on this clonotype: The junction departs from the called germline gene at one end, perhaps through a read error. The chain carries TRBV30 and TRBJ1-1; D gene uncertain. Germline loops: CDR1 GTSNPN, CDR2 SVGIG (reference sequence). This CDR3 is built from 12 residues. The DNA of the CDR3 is TGTGCCGGGAGGAGGAGGAACACTGAAGCTTTCTTT. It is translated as CAGRRRNTEAFF.

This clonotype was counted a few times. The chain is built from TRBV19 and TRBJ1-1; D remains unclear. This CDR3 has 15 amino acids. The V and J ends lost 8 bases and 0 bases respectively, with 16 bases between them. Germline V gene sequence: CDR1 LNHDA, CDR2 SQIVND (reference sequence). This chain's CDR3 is CASLPGSPMNTEAFF. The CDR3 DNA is TGTGCCAGTCTACCGGGGAGTCCTATGAACACTGAAGCTTTCTTT.

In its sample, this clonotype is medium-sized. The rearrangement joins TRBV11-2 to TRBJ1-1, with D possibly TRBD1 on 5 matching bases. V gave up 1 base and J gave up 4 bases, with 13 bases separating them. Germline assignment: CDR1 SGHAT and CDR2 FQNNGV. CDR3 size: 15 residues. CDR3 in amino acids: CASSLGSAGGTEAFF. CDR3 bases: TGTGCCAGCAGCTTAGGCTCAGCCGGGGGCACTGAAGCTTTCTTT.

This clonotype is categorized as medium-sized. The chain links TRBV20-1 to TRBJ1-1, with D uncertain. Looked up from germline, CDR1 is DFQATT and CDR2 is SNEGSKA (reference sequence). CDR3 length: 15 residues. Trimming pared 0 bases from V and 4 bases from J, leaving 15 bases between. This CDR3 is CSARDNGGGGTEAFF. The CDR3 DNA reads TGCAGTGCTAGAGATAATGGCGGCGGCGGCACTGAAGCTTTCTTT.

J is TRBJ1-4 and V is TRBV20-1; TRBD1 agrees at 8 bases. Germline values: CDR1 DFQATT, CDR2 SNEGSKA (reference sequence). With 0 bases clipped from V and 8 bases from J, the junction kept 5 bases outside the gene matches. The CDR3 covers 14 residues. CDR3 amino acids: CSARDGTGGEKLFF. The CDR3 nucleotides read TGCAGTGCTAGAGATGGGACAGGAGGGGAAAAACTGTTTTTT.

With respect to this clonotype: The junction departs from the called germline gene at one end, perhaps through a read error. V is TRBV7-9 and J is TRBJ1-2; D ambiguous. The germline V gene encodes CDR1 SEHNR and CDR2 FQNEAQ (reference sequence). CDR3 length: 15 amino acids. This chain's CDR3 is CVSSLQNLANYGYTF. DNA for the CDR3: TGTGTCAGCAGCTTACAGAACTTAGCTAACTATGGCTACACCTTC.

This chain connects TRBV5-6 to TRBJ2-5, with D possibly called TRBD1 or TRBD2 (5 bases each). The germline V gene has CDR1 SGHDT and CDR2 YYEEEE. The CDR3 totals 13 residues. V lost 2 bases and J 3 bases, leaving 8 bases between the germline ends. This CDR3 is CASSLRGEETQYF. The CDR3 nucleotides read TGTGCCAGCAGCTTACGAGGGGAAGAGACCCAGTACTTC. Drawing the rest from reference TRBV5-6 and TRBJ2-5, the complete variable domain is DAGVTQSPTHLIKTRGQQVTLRCSPKSGHDTVSWYQQALGQGPQFIFQYYEEEERQRGNFPDRFSGHQFPNYSSELNVNALLLGDSALYLCASSLRGEETQYFGPGTRLLVL.